Following are 20 T cell receptor beta chains from one sample sequenced in a study of CD8+ T cells in alopecia areata. The sequencing template was cDNA reverse transcribed from extracted RNA. Using immunoSEQ multiplex PCR, the repertoire was profiled, and TCRdb retains in-frame clones only, with some absent. Among about 160,000 clones listed, around 87% were seen once. Sequences were derived from CD8+ T cells sorted from blood, sampled at week 0. These receptors came from a human donor with alopecia areata.

With respect to this clone: Other nucleotide sequences in the sample specify the same CDR3. The chain recombines TRBV5-4 with TRBJ2-3; D is unclear. Trimming cost V 2 bases and J 6 bases, with 7 bases left between them. CDR1 is SGHNT, CDR2 YYREEE, per germline (reference sequence). The CDR3 extends over 12 amino acids. In DNA, the CDR3 is TGTGCCAGCAGCTTATCTACGGATACGCAGTATTTT. Translation: CASSLSTDTQYF.

On this clone: One end of the junction does not line up with germline, which may come from a read error. The V call is TRBV11-2, the J call TRBJ1-4; D perhaps matches TRBD1 (5 bases). The germline gives CDR1 SGHAT, CDR2 FQNNGV. The CDR3 contains 18 residues. The CDR3 DNA reads as TGTGCCAGCAGCTTAGGGCCCCTAGGGACCCTCCCTAAGGAAAAACTGTTTTTT. As protein: CASSLGPLGTLPKEKLFF.

The chain combines TRBV27 with TRBJ1-1; 7 bases line up with TRBD1. This CDR3 has 15 residues. Germline V CDR1 and CDR2: MNHEY, SMNVEV (reference sequence). V shed 5 bases, J shed 5 bases, and the junction held 11 bases outside the gene matches. CDR3 nucleotides: TGTGCCAGCAGTCCCTCCGACAGGGTGGGTACTGAAGCTTTCTTT. Protein sequence: CASSPSDRVGTEAFF.

This chain connects TRBV7-9 to TRBJ2-7; TRBD1 aligns across 10 bases. V lost 3 bases to trimming and J lost 2 bases; unmatched junction nucleotides: 4. This CDR3 is 15 amino acids long. The germline V gene has CDR1 SEHNR and CDR2 FQNEAQ (reference sequence). CDR3 in amino acids: CASSFIGTGAYEQYF. The CDR3 nucleotides are TGTGCCAGCAGCTTTATCGGGACAGGGGCCTACGAGCAGTACTTC. Supplemented by reference TRBV7-9 and TRBJ2-7, the full variable domain reads DTGVSQNPRHKITKRGQNVTFRCDPISEHNRLYWYRQTLGQGPEFLTYFQNEAQLEKSRLLSDRFSAERPKGSFSTLEIQRTEQGDSAMYLCASSFIGTGAYEQYFGPGTRLTVT.

The chain has TRBV2 and TRBJ2-1; 9 positions match TRBD1. Per germline, CDR1 SNHLY and CDR2 FYNNEI. Unmatched junction bases numbered 4, after V lost 8 bases and J lost 8 bases. The CDR3 has 12 amino acids. The CDR3 is CASEGQGDEQFF. Written as DNA, the CDR3 is TGTGCCAGCGAGGGACAGGGAGATGAGCAGTTCTTC. The complete variable domain, with remaining parts taken from reference TRBV2 and TRBJ2-1, reads EPEVTQTPSHQVTQMGQEVILRCVPISNHLYFYWYRQILGQKVEFLVSFYNNEISEKSEIFDDQFSVERPDGSNFTLKIRSTKLEDSAMYFCASEGQGDEQFFGPGTRLTVL.

This chain uses TRBV27 with TRBJ1-1; TRBD1 might be the D (6 bases). V was trimmed by 6 bases and J by 4 bases, leaving 15 bases between them. This CDR3 spans 14 amino acids. The V gene's germline CDR1 is MNHEY and CDR2 SMNVEV (reference sequence). Here the CDR3 DNA reads TGTGCCAGCAGGCCAACAGGGACGGGCACTGAAGCTTTCTTT. This encodes CASRPTGTGTEAFF.

V is TRBV7-9 and J is TRBJ1-4, with 7 bases lining up with TRBD1. V shed 5 bases and J 8 bases; nucleotides not matched to a gene: 5. Germline CDR1 and CDR2: SEHNR and FQNEAQ (reference sequence). This CDR3 is 13 amino acids long. The CDR3 sequence is CASSEPRGEKLFF. The CDR3 bases are TGTGCCAGCAGCGAGCCCAGGGGGGAAAAACTGTTTTTT.

This chain uses TRBV27 with TRBJ2-5, with D possibly TRBD2 on 6 matching bases. This CDR3 spans 13 amino acids. Trimming shortened V by 6 bases and J by 6 bases, and 14 bases separated the two germline ends. From germline, CDR1 is MNHEY and CDR2 SMNVEV (reference sequence). The CDR3 DNA follows: TGTGCCAGCAGCCCATTCGGGGGACAGACCCAGTACTTC. This sequence encodes CASSPFGGQTQYF.

The chain carries TRBV30 and TRBJ2-2; TRBD1 might be the D (5 bases). Per germline, CDR1 GTSNPN and CDR2 SVGIG (reference sequence). This CDR3 has 17 amino acids. Trimming took 0 bases from V and 4 from J, leaving 18 bases between them. Here the CDR3 DNA reads TGTGCCTGGAGTGTACGTTTTCGTGGGGCGGCCACCGGGGAGCTGTTTTTT. Translated: CAWSVRFRGAATGELFF. The whole variable domain, remainder taken from reference TRBV30 and TRBJ2-2, is SQTIHQWPATLVQPVGSPLSLECTVEGTSNPNLYWYRQAAGRGLQLLFYSVGIGQISSEVPQNLSASRPQDRQFILSSKKLLLSDSGFYLCAWSVRFRGAATGELFFGEGSRLTVL.

The rearrangement links TRBV19 to TRBJ2-1; TRBD1 matches 8 bases. Germline values: CDR1 LNHDA, CDR2 SQIVND (reference sequence). V lost 5 bases and J lost 0; bases outside the gene matches: 12. The CDR3 is 18 amino acids. In nucleotides, the CDR3 is TGTGCCAGTAGTTCTGCGGACAGGGTCTATCCCTCCTACAATGAGCAGTTCTTC. Its translation: CASSSADRVYPSYNEQFF. The complete variable domain, with remaining parts taken from reference TRBV19 and TRBJ2-1, reads DGGITQSPKYLFRKEGQNVTLSCEQNLNHDAMYWYRQDPGQGLRLIYYSQIVNDFQKGDIAEGYSVSREKKESFPLTVTSAQKNPTAFYLCASSSADRVYPSYNEQFFGPGTRLTVL.

The chain employs TRBV4-1 and TRBJ2-7, with a weak D call TRBD2 (7 bases). Looked up from germline, CDR1 is MGHRA and CDR2 is YSYEKL. The CDR3 sequence is 16 residues long. V lost 2 bases to trimming and J lost 4 bases, with 18 bases between them. In DNA, the CDR3 is TGCGCCAGCAGCCAAATTGGGGGGGCAGCGAGTTACGAGCAGTACTTC. Translated, it gives CASSQIGGAASYEQYF.

This clone occurred once. The gene calls are TRBV29-1 and TRBJ2-6; 10 bases map to TRBD1. The J segment lost 3 bases and the V segment lost 7 bases, leaving 15 bases of the junction unmatched. Looked up from germline, CDR1 is SQVTM and CDR2 is ANQGSEA. The CDR3 is 18 residues long. CDR3 bases: TGCAGCGCTTACCTACGGGGGACAGGGGCGTTTGGGGCCAACGTCCTGACTTTC. Its translation is CSAYLRGTGAFGANVLTF. The full variable domain, with the rest looked up from reference TRBV29-1 and TRBJ2-6, is SAVISQKPSRDICQRGTSLTIQCQVDSQVTMMFWYRQQPGQSLTLIATANQGSEATYESGFVIDKFPISRPNLTFSTLTVSNMSPEDSSIYLCSAYLRGTGAFGANVLTFGAGSRLTVL.

The chain carries TRBV6-7 and TRBJ2-1; D not resolved. TRBV6-7 is an ORF, with its function uncertain. Trimming shortened V by 0 bases and J by 5 bases, and 5 bases separated the two germline ends. This CDR3 comprises 13 residues. This chain's CDR3 is CASSYSMHNEQFF. Here the CDR3 DNA reads TGTGCCAGCAGTTACTCGATGCACAATGAGCAGTTCTTC.

The chain has TRBV7-2 and TRBJ2-3; possibly TRBD1 or TRBD2 for D (5 bases each). Looked up from germline, CDR1 is SGHTA and CDR2 is FQGNSA. The ends were cut back, 7 bases at V and 2 bases at J, with 16 bases in the middle. The CDR3 consists of 15 residues. The CDR3 nucleotides read TGTGCCAGCAAGAGGGGAACGGCGACCACAGATACGCAGTATTTT. Its translation is CASKRGTATTDTQYF.

This chain links TRBV19 with TRBJ1-6; D remains ambiguous. Germline V gene data show CDR1 as LNHDA and CDR2 as SQIVND (reference sequence). The CDR3 has 13 residues. Between the trimmed V and J ends, which lost 2 bases and 10 bases, there was a span of 9 bases. The CDR3 DNA is TGTGCCAGTAGTATAACAGACGGCTCACCCCTCCACTTT. The encoded protein is CASSITDGSPLHF.

The V call is TRBV4-1, the J call TRBJ2-5; D unclear. The CDR3 consists of 14 residues. V dropped 2 bases and J dropped 3 bases, with 10 bases sitting between them. Looked up from germline, CDR1 is MGHRA and CDR2 is YSYEKL. In nucleotides, the CDR3 is TGCGCCAGCAGCCAACCGGACGGCGAAGAGACCCAGTACTTC. It encodes CASSQPDGEETQYF.

V usage is TRBV29-1 and J usage is TRBJ2-7; 7 bases align to TRBD2. Germline CDR1 reads SQVTM; CDR2 reads ANQGSEA. This CDR3 region has 13 residues. V was clipped by 4 bases and J by 2 bases; unmatched bases: 5. The CDR3 reads CSVGASGPYEQYF. In nucleotides, the CDR3 is TGCAGCGTTGGTGCTAGCGGTCCCTACGAGCAGTACTTC.

CDR3 sequence reads: CASSQAHRGLPPGNTIYF. CDR3 bases: TGTGCCAGCAGCCAAGCTCACAGGGGGCTTCCTCCTGGAAACACCATATATTTT. The chain joins TRBV14 to TRBJ1-3; TRBD1 matches 9 bases. Germline CDR1 and CDR2: SGHDN and FVKESK. This CDR3 contains 18 residues. V was clipped by 1 base and J by 2 bases; unmatched bases: 9.

The chain recombines TRBV7-9 with TRBJ1-2, with a possible D match to TRBD1 (6 bases). With 7 bases removed from V and 4 bases from J, the gap between germline ends came to 22 bases. The CDR3 length is 16 residues. CDR1 SEHNR and CDR2 FQNEAQ come from the germline V gene (reference sequence). The CDR3 DNA reads TGTGCCAGCACCCAAGTCGGGGGGCCAGCTGGCTATGGCTACACCTTC. This gives the protein CASTQVGGPAGYGYTF.

V and J are TRBV5-1 and TRBJ2-7; possible D gene TRBD2, 6 bases. V dropped 6 bases and J dropped 4 bases, with 17 bases sitting between them. The CDR3 has 14 amino acids. Looked up from germline, CDR1 is SGHRS and CDR2 is YFSETQ. The CDR3 nucleotides read TGCGCCAGCACCTCGGGGGAGACATCATACGAGCAGTACTTC. As protein: CASTSGETSYEQYF.